The 27 T cell receptor beta chains in this list originate from one sample, sequenced in a study of blood T cells in healthy people across ages. Using a J-beta primer mix together with a sample-barcoded 5' primer, a second PCR was run for 7 to 11 cycles. TCRdb called the 5' RACE reads again in MiXCR, with one record for every CDR3 protein. Here the sample spans 700,000 to 800,000 distinct CDR3 sequences, roughly 44% being singletons. Sequencing was performed on blood. The receptors were sampled from a woman aged 55 to 70 in good health.

This clonotype was observed at least ten times. The chain recombines TRBV2 with TRBJ2-5, with D perhaps assigned TRBD1 or TRBD2 (5 bases each). The CDR3 length is 11 residues. Germline V gives CDR1 SNHLY, CDR2 FYNNEI. V shed 5 bases and J shed 11 bases, with 12 bases lying between them. In DNA form, the CDR3 reads TGTGCCAGCAGTAATCGGGACGGACAGTACTTC. Protein product: CASSNRDGQYF.

Remarks on this clonotype: Compared with germline, one end of the junction differs, possibly owing to a read error. V gene TRBV7-8 combines with J gene TRBJ1-5; D might be TRBD1 (5 bases). Per germline, CDR1 SGHVS and CDR2 FQNEAQ. The CDR3 is made up of 16 amino acids. CDR3 coding DNA: TGTGCCAGTAGCTTAGGGGCAGCTCACGACAATCAGCCCCAGCATTTT. It specifies CASSLGAAHDNQPQHF. The full variable domain, its missing parts supplied by reference TRBV7-8 and TRBJ1-5, is GAGVSQSPRYKVAKRGQDVALRCDPISGHVSLFWYQQALGQGPEFLTYFQNEAQLDKSGLPSDRFFAERPEGSVSTLKIQRTQQEDSAVYLCASSLGAAHDNQPQHFGDGTRLSIL.

The genes are TRBV11-1 and TRBJ2-3, with D possibly TRBD2 on 6 matching bases. The CDR3 runs 16 residues. Germline-derived CDR1 and CDR2 are SGHAT and FQDESV (reference sequence). Between the trimmed V and J ends, which lost 3 bases and 0 bases, there was a span of 13 bases. CDR3 residues: CASSLRSAGSTDTQYF. CDR3 nucleotide sequence: TGTGCCAGCAGCTTGAGGTCGGCGGGAAGCACAGATACGCAGTATTTT.

This clonotype was seen a handful of times. The CDR3 is CASSPGEQTLYEQYF. The CDR3 bases are TGTGCCAGCTCACCGGGGGAGCAAACCCTCTACGAGCAGTACTTC. The chain carries TRBV18 and TRBJ2-7; D is perhaps TRBD1 or TRBD2 (5 bases each). CDR3 size: 15 residues. V was shortened by 3 bases and J by 3 bases, with 15 bases between the two germline ends. CDR1 is KGHSH and CDR2 is LQKENI in the germline V gene.

J is TRBJ2-1 and V is TRBV10-3, with 14 bases aligning to TRBD2. Unmatched junction bases numbered 5, after V lost 6 bases and J lost 7 bases. Germline CDR1 ENHRY, CDR2 SYGVKD. This CDR3 has 15 residues. Here the CDR3 DNA reads TGTGCCATCAGGACTAGCGGGGGGGCAGGAAATGAGCAGTTCTTC. It yields the protein CAIRTSGGAGNEQFF.

This clonotype was seen at least ten times. The chain combines TRBV4-3 with TRBJ2-7, with 8 bases aligning to TRBD2. Looked up from germline, CDR1 is LGHNA and CDR2 is YSLEER. CDR3 size: 17 residues. The junction had 10 bases not matched to a gene; V was cut back by 1 base and J by 2 bases. The CDR3 is CASSQAGASGLAYEQYF. In nucleotides, the CDR3 is TGCGCCAGCAGCCAAGCGGGAGCTTCGGGACTAGCCTACGAGCAGTACTTC.

The V and J genes are TRBV20-1 and TRBJ2-4, with D perhaps matching TRBD1 (6 bases). Trimming left V 3 bases short and J 2 bases short, with 14 bases between. In germline, CDR1 is DFQATT, CDR2 SNEGSKA (reference sequence). CDR3 size: 15 residues. The CDR3 coding sequence is TGCAGTGCTAGCTTTTACAGGGTAACCAAAAACATTCAGTACTTC. Translation: CSASFYRVTKNIQYF.

The chain carries TRBV4-2 and TRBJ2-1, with TRBD2 as a possible D gene (7 bases). CDR1 is LGHNA and CDR2 is YNFKEQ in the germline V gene. V was cut by 1 base and J by 8 bases, with 15 bases left in between. This CDR3 comprises 15 residues. The DNA of the CDR3 is TGTGCCAGCAGCCAAGTAAGAACGGGGGGCCATGAGCAGTTCTTC. Its translation: CASSQVRTGGHEQFF.

The chain couples TRBV12-3 or TRBV12-4 to TRBJ2-7; unclear D gene. Trimming left V 6 bases short and J 0 bases short, with 12 bases between. The CDR3 extends over 14 amino acids. This chain's CDR3 is CASRPRITSYEQYF. CDR3 DNA: TGTGCCAGCAGACCCAGGATCACCTCCTACGAGCAGTACTTC.

The chain is built from TRBV5-1 and TRBJ1-4, with D possibly being TRBD1 (6 bases). Germline lookup yields CDR1 SGHRS and CDR2 YFSETQ. The CDR3 is 17 residues long. The V and J ends lost 5 bases and 8 bases respectively, with 25 bases between them. The CDR3 is CASRGSGGDTPGEKLFF. The CDR3 coding sequence is TGCGCCAGCAGGGGGTCGGGGGGCGATACCCCAGGCGAAAAACTGTTTTTT. Filled out from reference TRBV5-1 and TRBJ1-4, the complete variable domain reads KAGVTQTPRYLIKTRGQQVTLSCSPISGHRSVSWYQQTPGQGLQFLFEYFSETQRNKGNFPGRFSGRQFSNSRSEMNVSTLELGDSALYLCASRGSGGDTPGEKLFFGSGTQLSVL.

This clonotype was recorded a few times. CDR3 region: CASSDRRGSNQPQHF. CDR3 nucleotides: TGTGCCAGCAGCGACAGAAGGGGCTCCAATCAGCCCCAGCATTTT. The V and J genes are TRBV5-6 and TRBJ1-5; D is possibly TRBD1 (5 bases). The CDR3 extends over 15 amino acids. The V end lost 4 bases, the J end lost 3 bases, and 14 bases lay between the germline ends. Germline V CDR1 and CDR2: SGHDT, YYEEEE.

V is TRBV4-1 and J is TRBJ2-3; D is unclear. With 3 bases removed from V and 4 bases from J, the gap between germline ends came to 14 bases. There are 15 residues in the CDR3. CDR1 is MGHRA, CDR2 YSYEKL, per germline. CDR3 DNA: TGCGCCAGCAGCCAGGTCGATACGTTCGCAGATACGCAGTATTTT. It yields the protein CASSQVDTFADTQYF.

The chain couples TRBV6-4 to TRBJ2-3; TRBD2 matches at 7 bases. The junction had 9 bases not matched to a gene; V was cut back by 6 bases and J by 0 bases. Germline CDR1 MRHNA, CDR2 SNTAGT. The CDR3 runs 16 residues. The CDR3 region has the DNA TGTGCCAGCAGGAGGGAGGTTAGCGGGAGCACAGATACGCAGTATTTT. This codes for CASRREVSGSTDTQYF.

This rearrangement joins TRBV6-6 to TRBJ1-5; the D is unclear. Between the trimmed V and J ends, which lost 2 bases and 7 bases, there was a span of 9 bases. The germline CDR1 and CDR2 sequences are MNHNY and SVGAGI (reference sequence). This CDR3 has 13 residues. This CDR3 reads CASSYEGGQPQHF. DNA for the CDR3: TGTGCCAGCAGTTACGAGGGCGGCCAGCCCCAGCATTTT.

This clonotype has a count of ten or more. This sequence joins TRBV3-1 and TRBJ1-1, with D possibly being TRBD1 (6 bases). The V end was cut by 4 bases, the J end by 8 bases, with 11 bases between. The CDR3 extends over 12 amino acids. In germline, CDR1 is LGHDT, CDR2 YNNKEL (reference sequence). The CDR3 spells CASSPLTGEAFF. In DNA, the CDR3 is TGTGCCAGCAGCCCACTAACAGGGGAAGCTTTCTTT.

This clonotype has only a few counts. The chain combines TRBV3-1 with TRBJ2-5, with D uncertain. The CDR3 spans 14 residues. Germline V gene data show CDR1 as LGHDT and CDR2 as YNNKEL (reference sequence). Trimming pared 0 bases from V and 5 bases from J, leaving 10 bases between. The CDR3 coding sequence is TGTGCCAGCAGCCAAGATCCTAGGGCGGAGACCCAGTACTTC. This encodes CASSQDPRAETQYF.

As to this clonotype: A read error may produce the germline difference seen at one junction end. J is TRBJ2-5 and V is TRBV6-2 or TRBV6-3; D unresolved. Looked up from germline, CDR1 is MNHEY and CDR2 is SVGEGT. This CDR3 contains 12 residues. The DNA of the CDR3 is TGCGCCAGCAGGACCAAAAAAGAGACCCAGTGCTTC. Translation: CASRTKKETQCF.

The rearrangement links TRBV6-6 to TRBJ2-1; 11 bases fit TRBD2. This CDR3 region has 17 residues. Germline V CDR1 and CDR2: MNHNY, SVGAGI (reference sequence). V lost 6 bases and J lost 7; bases outside the gene matches: 14. The CDR3: CASSPGLAELRGNEQFF. The CDR3 coding sequence is TGTGCCAGCAGCCCGGGACTAGCGGAGCTACGAGGGAATGAGCAGTTCTTC.

The chain combines TRBV6-5 with TRBJ2-1, with 8 bases lining up with TRBD2. Trimming at V came to 6 bases and at J to 8 bases, leaving 12 bases not matched to a gene. Germline CDR1 is MNHEY and CDR2 is SVGAGI. The CDR3 runs 15 residues. CDR3 nucleotides: TGTGCCAGCAGCCTAAGCGGGAGTGCCTGGGATGAGCAGTTCTTC. This sequence encodes CASSLSGSAWDEQFF.

The chain has TRBV27 and TRBJ2-5; the match to TRBD2 covers 9 bases. V lost 5 bases to trimming and J lost 2 bases; unmatched junction nucleotides: 3. The CDR3 consists of 14 residues. Germline V gene sequence: CDR1 MNHEY, CDR2 SMNVEV (reference sequence). CDR3 in amino acids: CASSLAGTQETQYF. The CDR3 DNA follows: TGTGCCAGCAGTCTAGCGGGGACACAAGAGACCCAGTACTTC.

The J gene is TRBJ2-3, the V gene TRBV20-1, with TRBD1 matching over 9 bases. The CDR3 spans 16 residues. Looked up from germline, CDR1 is DFQATT and CDR2 is SNEGSKA (reference sequence). J lost 2 bases, V lost 3 bases, and 9 bases had no gene match. CDR3 in amino acids: CSARGAGTGNTDTQYF. The CDR3, as DNA: TGCAGTGCTAGGGGAGCCGGGACAGGGAACACAGATACGCAGTATTTT.

The chain links TRBV20-1 to TRBJ1-4; 11 bases match TRBD1. Germline CDR1 reads DFQATT; CDR2 reads SNEGSKA (reference sequence). The CDR3 has 18 amino acids. After removal of 1 base from V and 2 bases from J, the junction contained 9 bases not matched to a gene. CDR3 in DNA: TGCAGTGCTAGAGGGCTTGGACAGGGGGCGCCGACTAATGAAAAACTGTTTTTT. Amino acid sequence: CSARGLGQGAPTNEKLFF.

V is TRBV6-5 and J is TRBJ2-4, with 8 bases aligning to TRBD2. Trimming removed 8 bases from V and 13 bases from J; junction bases left unmatched: 22. The CDR3 is 16 amino acids. Germline V CDR1 and CDR2: MNHEY, SVGAGI. The DNA for the CDR3 is TGTGCCAGCTCGTCTACTAGCGGAAAGAGGGGTAATGAGCAGTACTTC. Encoded protein: CASSSTSGKRGNEQYF.

This clonotype was observed a few times. This sequence joins TRBV6-6 and TRBJ2-1, with 11 bases identical to TRBD2. The germline gives CDR1 MNHNY, CDR2 SVGAGI (reference sequence). The CDR3 has 18 residues. V lost 4 bases and J lost 5; bases outside the gene matches: 13. The CDR3: CASSSPSGRFSSDNEQFF. As DNA, the CDR3 is TGTGCCAGCAGTTCCCCTAGCGGGAGGTTTTCTTCCGACAATGAGCAGTTCTTC.

Of note for this clonotype: Germline and junction disagree at one end, which may indicate a read error. The CDR3 coding sequence is TGTGCCAGCACACCGACAGGGCAGAGCAATCAGCCCCAGCATTTT. This sequence encodes CASTPTGQSNQPQHF. The chain employs TRBV18 and TRBJ1-5, with 7 bases lining up with TRBD1. Germline V gene lookup returns CDR1 KGHSH and CDR2 LQKENI. The CDR3 has 15 amino acids.

The chain uses TRBV20-1 and TRBJ2-7; 8 positions match TRBD1. The CDR3 spans 13 residues. The germline gives CDR1 DFQATT, CDR2 SNEGSKA (reference sequence). J lost 3 bases, V lost 5 bases, and 6 bases had no gene match. CDR3 region: CSACPTGGYEQYF. The CDR3 DNA sequence: TGCAGTGCTTGTCCTACAGGGGGCTACGAGCAGTACTTC.

This chain uses TRBV6-1 with TRBJ1-2; 10 bases are shared with TRBD1. The CDR3 has 15 residues. Germline V gene lookup returns CDR1 MNHNS and CDR2 SASEGT. V lost 2 bases and J lost 2; bases outside the gene matches: 2. The CDR3 reads CASSETGQGNYGYTF. CDR3 nucleotide sequence: TGTGCCAGCAGTGAAACGGGACAGGGGAACTATGGCTACACCTTC.